Each of the 24 T cell receptor beta chains below was sequenced from the same sample in a study of T cells in Graves' hyperthyroidism and ophthalmopathy. RNA transcripts gave rise to amplified TCR beta CDR3 regions. TCR CDR3 underwent first-round RT-PCR with the HTBI primer set. TCRdb re-derived calls from the multiplex PCR reads in MiXCR, one entry per CDR3 protein. This sample has 300,000 to 350,000 distinct CDR3 sequences; roughly a fifth occur once, and the top ten carry around half. The specimen was blood. These receptors all come from a woman aged 45-65 years with Graves' hyperthyroidism.

The rearrangement links TRBV4-1 to TRBJ2-5, with a possible D match to TRBD2 (6 bases). V was pared by 2 bases and J by 5 bases, with 9 bases between. Germline values: CDR1 MGHRA, CDR2 YSYEKL. The CDR3 sequence is 13 residues long. This CDR3 reads CASSQRGLETQYF. The CDR3 coding sequence is TGCGCCAGCAGCCAAAGGGGACTGGAGACCCAGTACTTC.

This clonotype has at least ten counts. The rearrangement links TRBV3-1 to TRBJ1-1; a weak D match, TRBD1 (5 bases). Germline V CDR1 and CDR2: LGHDT, YNNKEL (reference sequence). There are 18 residues in the CDR3. The ends were cut back, 5 bases at V and 3 bases at J, with 25 bases in the middle. DNA for the CDR3: TGTGCCAGCAGCAAATTAATCCCCCGGGACGGAACTGACACTGAAGCTTTCTTT. Protein sequence: CASSKLIPRDGTDTEAFF.

This clonotype was found many times. The chain carries TRBV2 and TRBJ1-1; tentatively, D is TRBD1 (6 bases). Germline values: CDR1 SNHLY, CDR2 FYNNEI. The V end was cut by 8 bases, the J end by 5 bases, with 15 bases between. This CDR3 is 13 amino acids long. The CDR3 loop is CASYAGAGTEAFF. CDR3 nucleotides: TGTGCCAGCTATGCGGGGGCAGGGACTGAAGCTTTCTTT.

With regard to this clonotype: A much bigger clone sits one base away, suggesting this may be a read error. The J gene is TRBJ2-2, the V gene TRBV2; TRBD1 aligns across 8 bases. The CDR3 has 15 residues. CDR1 SNHLY and CDR2 FYNNEI come from the germline V gene. This CDR3 reads CATSSRTGSTGELFF. In DNA form, the CDR3 reads TGTGCCACCAGTTCCAGGACAGGGAGCACCGGGGAGCTGTTTTTT.

This clonotype was counted many times. J is TRBJ2-2 and V is TRBV7-8; 7 bases line up with TRBD1. This CDR3 contains 15 residues. Germline V gene sequence: CDR1 SGHVS, CDR2 FQNEAQ. J gave up 8 bases and V 7 bases, and 13 bases lay outside the gene matches. The CDR3 sequence: CASNYRDREWGELFF. CDR3 nucleotide sequence: TGTGCCAGCAACTACCGGGACAGAGAATGGGGGGAGCTGTTTTTT.

This clonotype was seen many times. The V and J genes are TRBV5-1 and TRBJ2-1, with TRBD2 matching 10 bases. V lost 0 bases, J lost 7 bases, and 4 bases stayed unmatched. There are 15 residues in the CDR3. Germline values: CDR1 SGHRS, CDR2 YFSETQ. In DNA, the CDR3 is TGCGCCAGCAGCTTGGGAGCGGGGGGGCCAAATGAGCAGTTCTTC. It is translated as CASSLGAGGPNEQFF.

The CDR3 nucleotides are TGTGCCAGCTCACCGGTAGGGGGCGCAAGCACCGGGGAGCTGTTTTTT. It codes for CASSPVGGASTGELFF. The V and J genes are TRBV18 and TRBJ2-2; 7 bases are a match to TRBD1. J gave up 4 bases and V 3 bases, and 8 bases lay outside the gene matches. Germline assignment: CDR1 KGHSH and CDR2 LQKENI. The CDR3 totals 16 residues.

This clonotype was seen a handful of times. This chain uses TRBV9 with TRBJ1-1; D is ambiguous. The CDR3 is 15 amino acids. The V gene lost 0 bases and the J gene lost 1 base, with 10 bases spanning the gap. CDR1 and CDR2 (germline): SGDLS, YYNGEE. CDR3 bases: TGTGCCAGCAGCGTAGGTAGTCTGGGGAACACTGAAGCTTTCTTT. Translation gives CASSVGSLGNTEAFF.

This clonotype was picked up a small number of times. V gene TRBV6-1 combines with J gene TRBJ1-4, with 10 positions matching TRBD1. V was clipped by 6 bases and J by 5 bases; unmatched bases: 9. CDR1 and CDR2 (germline): MNHNS, SASEGT. This CDR3 contains 16 residues. The CDR3, as DNA: TGTGCCAGCAGACCCGGGACAGGGGTTGAAAATGAAAAACTGTTTTTT. Translating it yields CASRPGTGVENEKLFF.

This clonotype occurred a few times. CDR3 sequence (DNA): TGCGCCAGCAGCCAAGGCCGGACAGGGGTTAACTATGGCTACACCTTC. Residues: CASSQGRTGVNYGYTF. The rearrangement uses TRBV4-1 and TRBJ1-2; 9 bases are shared with TRBD1. CDR3 size: 16 residues. Per the germline V gene, CDR1 is MGHRA and CDR2 is YSYEKL. Germline trimming cut 1 base from V and 1 base from J; bases unmatched to any gene: 4.

The chain combines TRBV27 with TRBJ1-6; TRBD1 matches 10 bases. The length of the CDR3 is 14 residues. Germline V gives CDR1 MNHEY, CDR2 SMNVEV (reference sequence). V shed 7 bases, J shed 7 bases, and the junction held 4 bases outside the gene matches. The CDR3 DNA sequence: TGTGCCAGCACTAAGGACAGGGGGAATTCACCCCTCCACTTT. This gives the protein CASTKDRGNSPLHF.

Here the CDR3 DNA reads TGTGCCAGCAGTCCCTCGGGGCTGGTAGGGTTGGGCGAGCAGTACTTC. It codes for CASSPSGLVGLGEQYF. V and J are TRBV6-5 and TRBJ2-7; the D gene could be TRBD1 or TRBD2 (5 bases each). Germline V gene data show CDR1 as MNHEY and CDR2 as SVGAGI. This CDR3 contains 16 residues. V was cut by 5 bases and J by 6 bases, with 23 bases left in between.

This clonotype has a handful of counts. V is TRBV20-1 and J is TRBJ2-1; 12 nucleotides line up with TRBD2. Trimming at V came to 0 bases and at J to 1 base, leaving 10 bases not matched to a gene. The CDR3 has 19 residues. From germline, CDR1 is DFQATT and CDR2 SNEGSKA (reference sequence). CDR3 nucleotide sequence: TGCAGTGCTAGAGATCAACTAGCGGGGGGCCAACTTTCCTACAATGAGCAGTTCTTC. Amino acids: CSARDQLAGGQLSYNEQFF.

This clonotype has a handful of counts. This chain connects TRBV20-1 to TRBJ2-2; D may be TRBD1 (7 bases). Germline V gives CDR1 DFQATT, CDR2 SNEGSKA (reference sequence). This CDR3 is built from 14 residues. V dropped 4 bases and J dropped 4 bases, with 13 bases sitting between them. CDR3 in DNA: TGCAGTGCTACCAGGGGGGCGATCACCGGGGAGCTGTTTTTT. Encoded protein: CSATRGAITGELFF.

The chain uses TRBV18 and TRBJ2-2, with D possibly matching TRBD1 (5 bases). This CDR3 contains 15 residues. CDR1 is KGHSH, CDR2 LQKENI, per germline. The V end lost 1 base, the J end lost 4 bases, and 10 bases lay between the germline ends. CDR3 nucleotides: TGTGCCAGCTCACCACTGCAGGGTTCCACCGGGGAGCTGTTTTTT. Translation: CASSPLQGSTGELFF.

The CDR3 DNA follows: TGTGCCAGCAGCATCCGCCAGGGTCTGAATGAGCAGTTCTTC. It yields the protein CASSIRQGLNEQFF. This rearrangement joins TRBV13 to TRBJ2-1, with D perhaps TRBD1 (5 bases). The V end was cut by 5 bases, the J end by 7 bases, with 15 bases between. Germline V lookup: CDR1 PRHDT, CDR2 FYEKMQ (reference sequence). The CDR3 covers 14 residues.

This clonotype was picked up many times. J is TRBJ2-7 and V is TRBV7-2; D gene unclear. The CDR3 is 14 amino acids. The germline CDR1 and CDR2 sequences are SGHTA and FQGNSA. Between the trimmed V and J ends, which lost 5 bases and 3 bases, there was a span of 14 bases. CDR3 nucleotides: TGTGCCAGCAGCCCGACGACGACCCACTACGAGCAGTACTTC. Protein sequence: CASSPTTTHYEQYF.

This clonotype was found a few times. This may come from a read error, since a much larger clone is one base off. The chain uses TRBV13 and TRBJ1-1, with D maybe TRBD1 (5 bases). CDR3 length equals 14 residues. Germline V gene lookup returns CDR1 PRHDT and CDR2 FYEKMQ (reference sequence). The V end was cut by 4 bases, the J end by 6 bases, with 15 bases between. The CDR3 sequence: CASSSQGASAEAFF. The CDR3 nucleotides read TGTGCCAGCAGCTCTCAGGGAGCTAGCGCTGAAGCTTTCTTT. Combining the CDR3 with reference TRBV13 and TRBJ1-1 gives the whole variable domain AAGVIQSPRHLIKEKRETATLKCYPIPRHDTVYWYQQGPGQDPQFLISFYEKMQSDKGSIPDRFSAQQFSDYHSELNMSSLELGDSALYFCASSSQGASAEAFFGQGTRLTVV.

A word on this clonotype: A single base separates this from a much larger clone, so it may be a read error. This chain connects TRBV11-2 to TRBJ1-4, with 7 bases identical to TRBD1. CDR3 length equals 18 residues. CDR1 and CDR2 (germline): SGHAT, FQNNGV. V was pared by 5 bases and J by 0 bases, with 12 bases of the junction left unmatched. This CDR3 is CASSDRNRGLATNEKLFF. The CDR3 nucleotides are TGTGCCAGCAGCGACCGGAACAGGGGCCTTGCAACTAATGAAAAACTGTTTTTT.

This clonotype was seen ten or more times. CDR3 in DNA: TGTGCCAGCAGTCGAGACTCCCTGCGGACTCAGCCCCAGCATTTT. This encodes CASSRDSLRTQPQHF. The chain employs TRBV12-3 or TRBV12-4 and TRBJ1-5; no firm D call. This CDR3 region has 15 residues. Deletions cut 5 bases from V and 6 bases from J, with 17 bases between.

Many counts were recorded for this clonotype. The chain links TRBV11-3 to TRBJ2-4; 10 bases match TRBD2. Germline V gene sequence: CDR1 SGHNT, CDR2 YENEEA. The CDR3 consists of 16 residues. Unmatched junction bases numbered 7, after V lost 5 bases and J lost 3 bases. CDR3 nucleotide sequence: TGTGCCAGCAGCCCGGGGGTAGCGGGGGGCAAAAACATTCAGTACTTC. This translates into CASSPGVAGGKNIQYF.

This clonotype was recorded at least ten times. V gene TRBV3-1 combines with J gene TRBJ2-1; 11 nucleotides align to TRBD2. In germline, CDR1 is LGHDT, CDR2 YNNKEL (reference sequence). This CDR3 is 16 amino acids long. V lost 0 bases, J lost 7 bases, and 5 bases stayed unmatched. The CDR3 sequence is CASSQDLIAGGNEQFF. The CDR3 DNA is TGTGCCAGCAGCCAAGATTTGATAGCGGGGGGGAATGAGCAGTTCTTC.

The CDR3 loop is CASSFTGPQETQYF. As DNA, the CDR3 is TGTGCCAGCAGCTTTACGGGACCCCAAGAGACCCAGTACTTC. J is TRBJ2-5 and V is TRBV28, with D perhaps matching TRBD1 or TRBD2 (5 bases each). CDR1 and CDR2 (germline): MDHEN, SYDVKM. The V gene lost 6 bases and the J gene lost 1 base, with 12 bases spanning the gap. The CDR3 extends over 14 amino acids.

This clonotype was found many times. V gene TRBV10-3 combines with J gene TRBJ1-2, with D uncertain. The V gene lost 4 bases and the J gene lost 0 bases, with 9 bases spanning the gap. This CDR3 has 14 residues. Germline V gives CDR1 ENHRY, CDR2 SYGVKD. The CDR3 DNA is TGTGCCATCAGTGTGGCAGGTTCTAACTATGGCTACACCTTC. This codes for CAISVAGSNYGYTF.